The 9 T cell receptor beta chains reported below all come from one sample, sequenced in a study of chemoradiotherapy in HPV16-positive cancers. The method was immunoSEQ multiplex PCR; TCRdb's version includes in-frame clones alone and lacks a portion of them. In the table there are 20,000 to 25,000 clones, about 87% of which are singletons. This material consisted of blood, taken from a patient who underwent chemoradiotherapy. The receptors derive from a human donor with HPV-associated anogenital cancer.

The CDR3 sequence is CASSLSLGSADTQYF. The CDR3 DNA sequence: TGTGCCAGCAGCTTATCATTGGGGAGTGCGGATACGCAGTATTTT. The chain uses TRBV7-9 and TRBJ2-3; weak D call: TRBD2 (5 bases). Germline V gene lookup returns CDR1 SEHNR and CDR2 FQNEAQ (reference sequence). V gave up 2 bases and J gave up 6 bases, with 15 bases separating them. There are 15 residues in the CDR3.

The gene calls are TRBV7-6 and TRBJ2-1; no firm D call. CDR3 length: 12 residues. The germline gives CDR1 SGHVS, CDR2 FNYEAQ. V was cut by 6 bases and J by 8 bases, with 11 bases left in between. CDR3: CASRSIRHEQFF. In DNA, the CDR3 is TGTGCCAGCAGGTCAATTAGACATGAGCAGTTCTTC.

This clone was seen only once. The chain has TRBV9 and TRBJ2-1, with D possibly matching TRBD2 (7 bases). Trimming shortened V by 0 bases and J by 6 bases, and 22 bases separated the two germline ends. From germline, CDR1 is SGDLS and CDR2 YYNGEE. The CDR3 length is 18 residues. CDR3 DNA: TGTGCCAGCAGCGTAGGTAATTTTGGGCGGGGGCCTGTCAATGAGCAGTTCTTC. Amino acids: CASSVGNFGRGPVNEQFF.

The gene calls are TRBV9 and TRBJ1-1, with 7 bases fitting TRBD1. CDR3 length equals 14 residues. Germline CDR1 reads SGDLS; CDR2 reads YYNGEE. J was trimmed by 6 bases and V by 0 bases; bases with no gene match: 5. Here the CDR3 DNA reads TGTGCCAGCAGCGTAGACGACAGGGAGGCTGAAGCTTTCTTT. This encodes CASSVDDREAEAFF.

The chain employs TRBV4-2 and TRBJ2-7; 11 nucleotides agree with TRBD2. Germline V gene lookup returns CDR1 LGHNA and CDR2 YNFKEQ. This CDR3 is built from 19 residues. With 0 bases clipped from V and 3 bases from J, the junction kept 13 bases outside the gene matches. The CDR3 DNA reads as TGTGCCAGCAGCCAAGAACTCTCGACCACTAGCGGGGGACACTACGAGCAGTACTTC. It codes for CASSQELSTTSGGHYEQYF.

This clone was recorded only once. Written as DNA, the CDR3 is TGTGCCAGCAGTGAAGCGGGCGGGGCCGCTTACGAGCAGTACTTC. It yields the protein CASSEAGGAAYEQYF. The chain carries TRBV2 and TRBJ2-7; D may be TRBD2 (6 bases). CDR3 length: 15 amino acids. Trimming pared 0 bases from V and 4 bases from J, leaving 13 bases between. CDR1 SNHLY and CDR2 FYNNEI come from the germline V gene.

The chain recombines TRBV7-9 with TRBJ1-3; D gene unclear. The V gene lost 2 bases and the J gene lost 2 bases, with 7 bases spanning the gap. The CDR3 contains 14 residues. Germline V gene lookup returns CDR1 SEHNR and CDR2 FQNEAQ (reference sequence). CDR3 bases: TGTGCCAGCAGCTTACGCCCTACTGGAAACACCATATATTTT. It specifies CASSLRPTGNTIYF.

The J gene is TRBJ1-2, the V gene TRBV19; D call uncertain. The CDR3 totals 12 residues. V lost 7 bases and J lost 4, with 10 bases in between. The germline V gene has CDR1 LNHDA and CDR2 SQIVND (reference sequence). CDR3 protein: CASTGRVYGYTF. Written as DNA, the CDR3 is TGTGCCAGTACGGGGAGGGTCTATGGCTACACCTTC.

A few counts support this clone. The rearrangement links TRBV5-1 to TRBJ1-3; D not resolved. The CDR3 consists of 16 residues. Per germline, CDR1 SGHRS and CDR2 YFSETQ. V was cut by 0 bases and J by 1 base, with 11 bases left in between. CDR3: CASSLAVGESGNTIYF. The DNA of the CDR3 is TGCGCCAGCAGCTTGGCAGTAGGAGAGTCTGGAAACACCATATATTTT.